A single sample is the source of the 25 T cell receptor beta chains below, sequenced in a study of cytomegalovirus exposure and HLA in healthy donors. PCR was performed using 60 Vbeta and 13 Jbeta primers. Profiling relied on immunoSEQ multiplex PCR, and the TCRdb table lists in-frame clones only, not all of them. This sample's clone table lists 150,000 to 200,000 clones. The sample was PBMCs. These receptors were taken from a man aged 30 to 45 in good health and CMV-seronegative.

The chain uses TRBV7-8 and TRBJ2-3; D possibly corresponds to TRBD2 (5 bases). Trimming took 5 bases from V and 3 from J, leaving 9 bases between them. This CDR3 spans 13 amino acids. The V gene's germline CDR1 is SGHVS and CDR2 FQNEAQ. The CDR3 DNA is TGTGCCAGCAGCCCAACTAGAACAGATACGCAGTATTTT. This sequence encodes CASSPTRTDTQYF.

The CDR3 spells CASSQLAGGTGELFF. CDR3 in DNA: TGTGCCAGCAGCCAACTAGCGGGAGGCACCGGGGAGCTGTTTTTT. This chain connects TRBV7-9 to TRBJ2-2; 12 bases map to TRBD2. The CDR3 covers 15 residues. The trim removed 5 bases at V and 4 bases at J, leaving 2 bases unmatched. Per the germline V gene, CDR1 is SEHNR and CDR2 is FQNEAQ (reference sequence).

The J gene is TRBJ2-3, the V gene TRBV27; 8 bases map to TRBD1. This CDR3 has 16 amino acids. V shed 3 bases and J 2 bases; nucleotides not matched to a gene: 7. CDR1 is MNHEY, CDR2 SMNVEV, per germline (reference sequence). As DNA, the CDR3 is TGTGCCAGCAGTTTGAAGGGGCAGGGGGCCACAGATACGCAGTATTTT. Translating it yields CASSLKGQGATDTQYF.

The gene calls are TRBV7-2 and TRBJ2-7; 9 positions agree with TRBD1. Germline loops: CDR1 SGHTA, CDR2 FQGNSA. V lost 5 bases and J lost 1; bases outside the gene matches: 6. The CDR3 is 15 residues long. The CDR3 DNA reads TGTGCCAGCAGCCGTGCAGGGACAGGGTCCTACGAGCAGTACTTC. It translates to CASSRAGTGSYEQYF.

The genes are TRBV7-3 and TRBJ2-2, with a possible D match to TRBD2 (5 bases). The germline V gene encodes CDR1 SGHTA and CDR2 FQGTGA. The CDR3 has 14 residues. The V and J ends lost 5 bases and 1 base respectively, with 8 bases between them. The CDR3 coding sequence is TGTGCCAGCAGCGTCAGCGGGAACACCGGGGAGCTGTTTTTT. Protein product: CASSVSGNTGELFF.

The rearrangement joins TRBV7-9 to TRBJ1-5, with unresolved D. The CDR3 is 12 amino acids. V was shortened by 1 base and J by 9 bases, with 7 bases between the two germline ends. Germline V gene sequence: CDR1 SEHNR, CDR2 FQNEAQ (reference sequence). The CDR3: CASSLENGPQHF. CDR3 bases: TGTGCCAGCAGCTTAGAGAACGGGCCCCAGCATTTT.

The rearrangement joins TRBV19 to TRBJ1-2, with 9 bases matching TRBD1. V gave up 8 bases and J gave up 4 bases; unmatched junction bases: 11. CDR3 size: 15 residues. The V gene's germline CDR1 is LNHDA and CDR2 SQIVND (reference sequence). The CDR3 DNA follows: TGTGCCAGTGGACAGGGGAGGGTTCCGGGCTATGGCTACACCTTC. This codes for CASGQGRVPGYGYTF.

DNA of the CDR3: TGTGCCAGCTCACGACCCTCGACCGGGGAGCTGTTTTTT. Translation gives CASSRPSTGELFF. The V gene is TRBV18, the J gene TRBJ2-2; D not certain. Germline-derived CDR1 and CDR2 are KGHSH and LQKENI. The length of the CDR3 is 13 residues. V dropped 4 bases and J dropped 5 bases, with 8 bases sitting between them.

The CDR3 sequence is CASSQWGTTQHF. The CDR3 nucleotides read TGTGCCAGCAGCCAGTGGGGGACTACCCAGCATTTT. The chain links TRBV4-2 to TRBJ1-5; possibly TRBD1 for D (5 bases). The CDR3 has 12 residues. Germline CDR1 and CDR2: LGHNA and YNFKEQ. Trimming left V 3 bases short and J 11 bases short, with 11 bases between.

The rearrangement uses TRBV19 and TRBJ1-6, with TRBD1 as a possible D gene (5 bases). The ends were cut back, 7 bases at V and 7 bases at J, with 14 bases in the middle. Germline V lookup: CDR1 LNHDA, CDR2 SQIVND (reference sequence). This CDR3 contains 14 residues. The CDR3 DNA reads as TGTGCCAGTACCGGACATAAGGTGAATTCACCCCTCCACTTT. Protein product: CASTGHKVNSPLHF.

The chain joins TRBV28 to TRBJ2-7; 7 bases align to TRBD1. The V gene's germline CDR1 is MDHEN and CDR2 SYDVKM. Trimming removed 9 bases from V and 0 bases from J; junction bases left unmatched: 8. The CDR3 totals 14 residues. The DNA of the CDR3 is TGTGCCAGTCTTTCTACAGGGGACTCCTACGAGCAGTACTTC. It codes for CASLSTGDSYEQYF.

This chain connects TRBV29-1 to TRBJ1-2; D remains ambiguous. The V gene lost 4 bases and the J gene lost 0 bases, with 24 bases spanning the gap. Germline CDR1 reads SQVTM; CDR2 reads ANQGSEA. The CDR3 contains 18 residues. DNA of the CDR3: TGCAGCGTTGCTACCAATACGGGATCCTCGGCCGCTAACTATGGCTACACCTTC. Protein: CSVATNTGSSAANYGYTF.

The chain employs TRBV29-1 and TRBJ2-1, with 9 nucleotides matching TRBD1. CDR1 and CDR2 from the germline V gene are SQVTM and ANQGSEA. The CDR3 covers 14 residues. V trimming: 6 bases; J trimming: 6 bases; junction bases outside the gene matches: 9. In nucleotides, the CDR3 is TGCAGCGTCCTTCGGACAGGGGCGAGCAATGAGCAGTTCTTC. Residues: CSVLRTGASNEQFF.

The chain couples TRBV28 to TRBJ2-5; 8 bases fit TRBD1. CDR1 and CDR2 from the germline V gene are MDHEN and SYDVKM. The junction had 5 bases not matched to a gene; V was cut back by 6 bases and J by 2 bases. CDR3 length: 14 amino acids. DNA for the CDR3: TGTGCCAGCAGCCTGGGACAGGTACAAGAGACCCAGTACTTC. It yields the protein CASSLGQVQETQYF.

The chain has TRBV2 and TRBJ1-2, with D possibly being TRBD1 (6 bases). CDR1 and CDR2 from the germline V gene are SNHLY and FYNNEI. The CDR3 consists of 15 residues. With 0 bases removed from V and 5 bases from J, the gap between germline ends came to 13 bases. CDR3 DNA sequence: TGTGCCAGCAGTGAAGCGGCACAGGGAGGGTATGGCTACACCTTC. Its protein is CASSEAAQGGYGYTF.

The J gene is TRBJ2-7, the V gene TRBV5-1; TRBD2 aligns across 11 bases. CDR1 is SGHRS, CDR2 YFSETQ, per germline. J was trimmed by 6 bases and V by 0 bases; bases with no gene match: 14. The CDR3 runs to 18 residues. For the CDR3, the DNA is TGCGCCAGCAGCTTGGAAGGATTCGCGAGACTAGCGGGATCCGAGCAGTACTTC. It codes for CASSLEGFARLAGSEQYF.

The gene calls are TRBV27 and TRBJ2-3; D perhaps matches TRBD2 (6 bases). Germline V gene data show CDR1 as MNHEY and CDR2 as SMNVEV (reference sequence). The CDR3 runs 13 residues. Trimming shortened V by 6 bases and J by 6 bases, and 13 bases separated the two germline ends. The CDR3 nucleotides read TGTGCCAGCAGAAGGGACTTGGGTGATACGCAGTATTTT. It translates to CASRRDLGDTQYF.

The rearrangement links TRBV6-1 to TRBJ1-1; 10 nucleotides agree with TRBD1. Looked up from germline, CDR1 is MNHNS and CDR2 is SASEGT. J was trimmed by 5 bases and V by 2 bases; bases with no gene match: 5. This CDR3 region has 15 residues. CDR3 sequence: CASSERDRGWTEAFF. DNA of the CDR3: TGTGCCAGCAGTGAAAGGGACAGGGGTTGGACTGAAGCTTTCTTT.

This sequence joins TRBV29-1 and TRBJ2-2; 10 bases are shared with TRBD2. Germline loops: CDR1 SQVTM, CDR2 ANQGSEA. Trimming cost V 6 bases and J 5 bases; bases outside gene matches: 6. CDR3 length: 14 amino acids. The CDR3 coding sequence is TGCAGCGTAATCCCTAGCGGGAGTACCGGGGAGCTGTTTTTT. This gives the protein CSVIPSGSTGELFF.

This chain links TRBV7-9 with TRBJ1-1; no definite D call. The germline V and J ends were trimmed by 1 base and 4 bases, with 10 bases remaining between them. The CDR3 loop spans 14 amino acids. Per germline, CDR1 SEHNR and CDR2 FQNEAQ (reference sequence). Here the CDR3 reads CASSLGHGGTEAFF. CDR3 coding DNA: TGTGCCAGCAGCTTAGGACACGGAGGCACTGAAGCTTTCTTT.

This chain links TRBV5-4 with TRBJ2-1, with 13 bases lining up with TRBD2. V trimming: 4 bases; J trimming: 3 bases; junction bases outside the gene matches: 1. CDR1 is SGHNT, CDR2 YYREEE, per germline (reference sequence). The CDR3 consists of 15 residues. As DNA, the CDR3 is TGTGCCAGCAGCGGGACTAGCGGGGACTACAATGAGCAGTTCTTC. Translated, it gives CASSGTSGDYNEQFF.

Remarks on this clone: A junction end diverges from the germline sequence, so it may reflect a read error. CDR3 loop: CASSPLTGGTEALF. The CDR3 region has the DNA TGTGCCAGCAGCCCTCTAACGGGGGGGACTGAAGCTCTCTTT. V gene TRBV9 combines with J gene TRBJ1-1, with D maybe TRBD1 (5 bases). Per germline, CDR1 SGDLS and CDR2 YYNGEE. The CDR3 spans 14 residues.

Regarding this clone: This sample also contains other DNA sequences that code for the same CDR3. The gene calls are TRBV4-3 and TRBJ2-1; TRBD2 matches 9 bases. In germline, CDR1 is LGHNA, CDR2 YSLEER. The CDR3 loop spans 16 amino acids. Losses at the gene ends were 0 bases for V and 1 base for J; bases not matched to a gene: 1. For the CDR3, the DNA is TGCGCCAGCAGCCAAGAGGCGGGAGGGTCCTACAATGAGCAGTTCTTC. Translation: CASSQEAGGSYNEQFF.

This chain links TRBV10-3 with TRBJ1-2; D is ambiguous. This CDR3 has 16 amino acids. V was shortened by 1 base and J by 0 bases, with 12 bases between the two germline ends. CDR1 and CDR2 from the germline V gene are ENHRY and SYGVKD. This CDR3 is CAISEYYISTNYGYTF. CDR3 nucleotides: TGTGCCATCAGTGAGTATTACATCTCCACTAACTATGGCTACACCTTC.

The V and J genes are TRBV7-3 and TRBJ2-5, with D perhaps matching TRBD1 (6 bases). Germline values: CDR1 SGHTA, CDR2 FQGTGA. This CDR3 contains 13 residues. V was shortened by 6 bases and J by 4 bases, with 12 bases between the two germline ends. The CDR3 loop reads CASSTGSGETQYF. The CDR3 bases are TGTGCCAGCAGTACAGGGTCAGGAGAGACCCAGTACTTC. Full variable domain (outside the CDR3, taken from reference TRBV7-3 and TRBJ2-5): GAGVSQTPSNKVTEKGKYVELRCDPISGHTALYWYRQSLGQGPEFLIYFQGTGAADDSGLPNDRFFAVRPEGSVSTLKIQRTERGDSAVYLCASSTGSGETQYFGPGTRLLVL.